This section outlines one T cell receptor beta chain sequence together with its context. Its antigen is unidentified. The same CDR3 is also encoded by other DNA sequences in this sample. Germline assignment: CDR1 PRHDT and CDR2 FYEKMQ (reference sequence). The CDR3 loop spans 14 amino acids. Deletions cut 5 bases from V and 3 bases from J, with 13 bases between. If patients had autoimmune disease history or systemic immunosuppression, they were excluded. TCRdb's copy holds only in-frame clones and misses some; the assay was immunoSEQ multiplex PCR. The sample holds about 67,000 clones, approximately 89% seen once. These data originate in a study of OX40 agonist ivuxolimab in advanced cancers. Study summary: Dose-escalation patients had hepatocellular carcinoma, melanoma, renal cell or head and neck cancer.

Whole-study results and caveats: Partial responders dosed at 0.1-3.0 mg/kg displayed clonal expansion ranking among the lowest. At 0.1 to 3.0 mg/kg and by week 6, CD4+ and CD8+ T cells in the blood had expanded clonally.

Here the sequenced sample was CD4+ or CD8+ T cells sorted from blood, taken in a trial of the OX40 agonist ivuxolimab. The chain employs TRBV13 and TRBJ1-1; D is ambiguous. This TCR derives from an adult with an advanced solid tumor such as melanoma, head and neck, liver or kidney cancer. The DNA of the CDR3 is TGTGCCAGCAGCCTAGAGGGTGAGGACACTGAAGCTTTCTTT. It encodes CASSLEGEDTEAFF.